This T cell receptor beta chain was identified during a study of control samples from healthy donors and cancer patients (dated by TCRdb to 2018 to 2021). Receptors were amplified or captured by the immunoSEQ multiplex PCR assay. In TCRdb, the immuneACCESS table is reduced to in-frame sequences with V and J assigned. These tables do not hold every clone; where another copy was compared, an unresolved V gene accounts for under half, and the others remain unexplained. The sample table shows 160,000 or so clones, and roughly 95% are seen once. The top ten clonotypes cover approximately 0.93% of the sample. The count of this clone is one. Its specific antigen is unknown. Qualities for individual bases were not recorded, and no much larger clone is one base off. V lost 1 base and J lost 3 bases; the stretch between them is 10 bases long. Reading from cysteine to phenylalanine, the CDR3 counts 15 amino acids. Only the CDR3 region is kept as DNA, spanning 45 bases read in frame from base 1. From a lookup of the germline V gene, CDR1 and CDR2 are SGHAT and FQNNGV.

The receptor comes from a woman aged 30 to 39 in good health. What was sequenced was blood. The V and J genes are TRBV11-2 and TRBJ1-3; TRBD1 is a weak D gene call, 5 bases matching. The sequenced DNA is TGTGCCAGCAGCTTAGTCACAGGTTATGGAAACACCATATATTTT. Its protein reads: CASSLVTGYGNTIYF.